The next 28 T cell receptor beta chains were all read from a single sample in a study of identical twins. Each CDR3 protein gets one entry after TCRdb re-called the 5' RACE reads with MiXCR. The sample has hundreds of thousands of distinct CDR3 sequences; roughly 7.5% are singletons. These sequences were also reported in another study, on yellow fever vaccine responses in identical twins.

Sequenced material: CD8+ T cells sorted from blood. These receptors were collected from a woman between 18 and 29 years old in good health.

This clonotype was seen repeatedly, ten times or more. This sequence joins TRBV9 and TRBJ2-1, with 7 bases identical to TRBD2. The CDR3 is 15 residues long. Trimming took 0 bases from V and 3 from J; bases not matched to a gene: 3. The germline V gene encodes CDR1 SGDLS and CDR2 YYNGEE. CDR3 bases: TGTGCCAGCAGCGTAGAGACTAGCAGCTACAATGAGCAGTTCTTC. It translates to CASSVETSSYNEQFF.

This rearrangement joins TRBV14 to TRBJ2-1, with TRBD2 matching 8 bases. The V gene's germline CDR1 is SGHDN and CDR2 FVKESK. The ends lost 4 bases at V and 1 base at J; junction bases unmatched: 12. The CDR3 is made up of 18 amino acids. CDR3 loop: CASSRGLSPSGSYNEQFF. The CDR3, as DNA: TGTGCCAGCAGCCGAGGACTATCACCTAGCGGGTCCTACAATGAGCAGTTCTTC.

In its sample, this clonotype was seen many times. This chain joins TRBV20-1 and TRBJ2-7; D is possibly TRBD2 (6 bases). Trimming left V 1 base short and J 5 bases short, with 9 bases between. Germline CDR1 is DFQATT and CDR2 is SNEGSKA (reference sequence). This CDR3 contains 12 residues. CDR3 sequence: CSARGPGDEQYV. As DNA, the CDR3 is TGCAGTGCTAGAGGACCGGGGGACGAGCAGTACGTC.

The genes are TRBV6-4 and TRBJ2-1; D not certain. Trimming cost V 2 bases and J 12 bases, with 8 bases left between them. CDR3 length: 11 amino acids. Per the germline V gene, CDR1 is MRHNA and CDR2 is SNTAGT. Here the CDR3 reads CASSDGGPQFF. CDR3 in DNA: TGTGCCAGCAGTGACGGCGGCCCGCAGTTCTTC.

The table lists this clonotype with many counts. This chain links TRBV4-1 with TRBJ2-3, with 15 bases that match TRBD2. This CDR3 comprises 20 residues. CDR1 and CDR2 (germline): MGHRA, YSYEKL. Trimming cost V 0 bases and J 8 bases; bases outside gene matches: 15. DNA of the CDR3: TGCGCCAGCAGCCAAGATCTTGGGACTAGCGGGGGGCCTATCAGAGGTACGCAGTATTTT. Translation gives CASSQDLGTSGGPIRGTQYF.

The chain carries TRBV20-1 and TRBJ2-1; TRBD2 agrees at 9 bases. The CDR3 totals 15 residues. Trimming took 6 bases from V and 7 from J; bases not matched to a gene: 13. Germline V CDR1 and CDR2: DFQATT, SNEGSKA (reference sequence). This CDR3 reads CSATSGTSSWNEQFF. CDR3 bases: TGCAGTGCAACCTCCGGGACTAGCTCTTGGAATGAGCAGTTCTTC.

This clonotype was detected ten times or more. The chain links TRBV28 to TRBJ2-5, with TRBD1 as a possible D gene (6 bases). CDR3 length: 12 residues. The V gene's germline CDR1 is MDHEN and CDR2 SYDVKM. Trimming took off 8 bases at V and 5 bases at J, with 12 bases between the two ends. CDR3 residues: CASSDSAETQYF. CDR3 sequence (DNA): TGTGCCAGCTCGGACAGCGCCGAGACCCAGTACTTC. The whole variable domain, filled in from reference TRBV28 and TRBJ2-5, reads DVKVTQSSRYLVKRTGEKVFLECVQDMDHENMFWYRQDPGLGLRLIYFSYDVKMKEKGDIPEGYSVSREKKERFSLILESASTNQTSMYLCASSDSAETQYFGPGTRLLVL.

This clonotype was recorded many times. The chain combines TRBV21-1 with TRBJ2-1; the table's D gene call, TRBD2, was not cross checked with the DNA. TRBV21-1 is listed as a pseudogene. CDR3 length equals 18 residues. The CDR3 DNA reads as TGTGCCAGCAGCAAAGCTAGCGGGAGGTTGGGCTCCTACAATGAGCAGTTCTTC. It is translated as CASSKASGRLGSYNEQFF.

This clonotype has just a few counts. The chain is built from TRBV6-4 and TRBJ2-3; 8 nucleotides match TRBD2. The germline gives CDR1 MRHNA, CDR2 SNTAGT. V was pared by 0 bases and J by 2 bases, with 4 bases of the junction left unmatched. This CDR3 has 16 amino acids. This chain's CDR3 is CASSDSGRGDTDTQYF. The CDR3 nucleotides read TGTGCCAGCAGTGACTCCGGGCGGGGGGACACAGATACGCAGTATTTT.

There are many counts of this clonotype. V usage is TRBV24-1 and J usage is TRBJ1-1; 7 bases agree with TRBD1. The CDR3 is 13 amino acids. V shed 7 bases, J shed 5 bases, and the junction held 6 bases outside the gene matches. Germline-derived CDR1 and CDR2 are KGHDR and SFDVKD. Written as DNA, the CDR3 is TGTGCCACCAGCCGGGACAGTGGAACTGAAGCTTTCTTT. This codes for CATSRDSGTEAFF.

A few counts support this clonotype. CDR3 DNA: TGCAGCGCAAGGGCCAATGAGCAGTTCTTC. This encodes CSARANEQFF. The rearrangement links TRBV29-1 to TRBJ2-1; D gene unclear. V was trimmed by 7 bases and J by 6 bases, leaving 7 bases between them. In germline, CDR1 is SQVTM, CDR2 ANQGSEA. The CDR3 totals 10 residues.

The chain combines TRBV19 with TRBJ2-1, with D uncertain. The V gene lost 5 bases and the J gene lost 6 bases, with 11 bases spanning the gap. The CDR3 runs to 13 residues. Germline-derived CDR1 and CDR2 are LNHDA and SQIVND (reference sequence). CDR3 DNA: TGTGCCAGTAGTCCGTTATCTGGCAATGAGCAGTTCTTC. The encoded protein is CASSPLSGNEQFF.

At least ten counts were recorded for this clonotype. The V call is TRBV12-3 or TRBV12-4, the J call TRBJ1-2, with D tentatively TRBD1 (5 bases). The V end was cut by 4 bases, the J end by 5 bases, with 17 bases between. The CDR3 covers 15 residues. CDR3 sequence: CASSSGDPRWYGYTF. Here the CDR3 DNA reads TGTGCCAGCAGTTCGGGGGACCCTCGATGGTATGGCTACACCTTC.

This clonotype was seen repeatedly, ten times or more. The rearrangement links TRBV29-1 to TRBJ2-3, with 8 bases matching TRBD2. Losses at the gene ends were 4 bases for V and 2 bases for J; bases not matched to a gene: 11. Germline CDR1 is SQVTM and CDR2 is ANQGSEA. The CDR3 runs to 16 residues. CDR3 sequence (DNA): TGCAGCGTTGCTGGTGTCGCCGGGAGGGACACAGATACGCAGTATTTT. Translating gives CSVAGVAGRDTDTQYF.

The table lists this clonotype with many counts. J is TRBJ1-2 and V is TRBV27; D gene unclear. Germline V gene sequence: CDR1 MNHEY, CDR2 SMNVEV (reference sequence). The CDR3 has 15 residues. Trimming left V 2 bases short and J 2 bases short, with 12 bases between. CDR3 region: CASSLGAFLNYGYTF. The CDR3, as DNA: TGTGCCAGCAGTTTAGGAGCTTTTCTAAACTATGGCTACACCTTC.

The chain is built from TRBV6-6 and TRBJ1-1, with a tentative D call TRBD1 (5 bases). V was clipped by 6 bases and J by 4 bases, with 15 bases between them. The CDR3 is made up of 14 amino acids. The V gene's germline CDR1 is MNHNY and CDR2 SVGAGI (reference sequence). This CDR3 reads CASSQGGTGTEAFF. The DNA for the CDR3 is TGTGCCAGCAGCCAGGGAGGGACTGGCACTGAAGCTTTCTTT.

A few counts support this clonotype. The CDR3 sequence: CSAREPWESTDTQYF. CDR3 nucleotide sequence: TGCAGTGCTAGAGAGCCCTGGGAATCCACAGATACGCAGTATTTT. The gene calls are TRBV20-1 and TRBJ2-3; unclear D gene. Germline-derived CDR1 and CDR2 are DFQATT and SNEGSKA (reference sequence). Trimming stripped 0 bases from V and 2 bases from J, with 12 bases between. The CDR3 is 15 residues long.

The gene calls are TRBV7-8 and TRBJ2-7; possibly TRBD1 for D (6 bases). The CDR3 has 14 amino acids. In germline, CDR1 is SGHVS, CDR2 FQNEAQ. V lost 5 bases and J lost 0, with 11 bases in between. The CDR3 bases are TGTGCCAGCAGCCAACGGGACATCTCCTACGAGCAGTACTTC. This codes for CASSQRDISYEQYF.

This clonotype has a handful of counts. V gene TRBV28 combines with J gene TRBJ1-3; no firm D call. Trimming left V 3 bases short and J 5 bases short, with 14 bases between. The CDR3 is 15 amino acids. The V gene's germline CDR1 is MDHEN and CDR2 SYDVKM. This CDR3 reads CASSFGPRGRNTIYF. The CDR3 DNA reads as TGTGCCAGCAGTTTCGGCCCGAGAGGGAGAAACACCATATATTTT.

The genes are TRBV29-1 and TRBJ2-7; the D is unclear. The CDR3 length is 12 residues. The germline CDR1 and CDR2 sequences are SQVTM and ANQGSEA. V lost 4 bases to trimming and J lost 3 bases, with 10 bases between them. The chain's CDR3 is CSVVGLRYEQYF. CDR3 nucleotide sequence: TGCAGCGTTGTAGGTCTACGCTACGAGCAGTACTTC.

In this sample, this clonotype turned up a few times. The CDR3 sequence is CASSLVGQANYGYTF. The CDR3 nucleotides read TGTGCCAGCAGCTTAGTCGGGCAGGCCAACTATGGCTACACCTTC. The rearrangement links TRBV7-9 to TRBJ1-2; no reliable D call. The CDR3 runs to 15 residues. Germline CDR1 reads SEHNR; CDR2 reads FQNEAQ (reference sequence). V lost 1 base to trimming and J lost 2 bases, with 11 bases between them.

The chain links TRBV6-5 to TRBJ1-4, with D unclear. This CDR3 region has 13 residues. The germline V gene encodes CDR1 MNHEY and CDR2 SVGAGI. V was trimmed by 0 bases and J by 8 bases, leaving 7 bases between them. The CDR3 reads CASSYSPREKLFF. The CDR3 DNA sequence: TGTGCCAGCAGTTACTCTCCCAGGGAAAAACTGTTTTTT.

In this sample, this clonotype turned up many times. The CDR3 loop reads CASSDREGLIGELFF. The DNA of the CDR3 is TGTGCCAGCAGCGATCGGGAGGGCCTGATCGGGGAGCTGTTTTTT. The chain recombines TRBV3-1 with TRBJ2-2, with 8 nucleotides matching TRBD2. The CDR3 extends over 15 amino acids. Trimming removed 5 bases from V and 7 bases from J; junction bases left unmatched: 9. Germline V CDR1 and CDR2: LGHDT, YNNKEL (reference sequence). Combining the CDR3 with reference TRBV3-1 and TRBJ2-2 gives the whole variable domain DTAVSQTPKYLVTQMGNDKSIKCEQNLGHDTMYWYKQDSKKFLKIMFSYNNKELIINETVPNRFSPKSPDKAHLNLHINSLELGDSAVYFCASSDREGLIGELFFGEGSRLTVL.

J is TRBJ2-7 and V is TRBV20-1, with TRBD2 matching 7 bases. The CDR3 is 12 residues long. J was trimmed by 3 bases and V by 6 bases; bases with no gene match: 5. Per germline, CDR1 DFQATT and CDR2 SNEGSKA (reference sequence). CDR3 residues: CSAGSGGYEQYF. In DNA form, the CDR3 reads TGCAGTGCAGGCTCGGGGGGCTACGAGCAGTACTTC.

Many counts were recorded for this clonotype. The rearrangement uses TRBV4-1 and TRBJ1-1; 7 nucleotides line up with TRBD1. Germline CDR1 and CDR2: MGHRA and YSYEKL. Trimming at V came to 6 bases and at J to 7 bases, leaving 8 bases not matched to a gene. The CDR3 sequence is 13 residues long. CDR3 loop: CASSQKQGDEAFF. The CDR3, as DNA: TGCGCCAGCAGTCAGAAGCAGGGGGATGAAGCTTTCTTT.

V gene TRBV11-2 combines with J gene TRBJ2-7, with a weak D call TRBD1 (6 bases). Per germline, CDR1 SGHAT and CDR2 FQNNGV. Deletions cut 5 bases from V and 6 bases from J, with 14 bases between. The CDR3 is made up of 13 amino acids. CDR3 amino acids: CASSPPPGVEQYF. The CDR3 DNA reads TGTGCCAGCAGCCCCCCGCCAGGGGTCGAGCAGTACTTC.

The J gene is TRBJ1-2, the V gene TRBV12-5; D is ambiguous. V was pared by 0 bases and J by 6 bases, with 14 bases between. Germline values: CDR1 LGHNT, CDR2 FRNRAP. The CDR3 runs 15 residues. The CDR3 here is CASGLVRGDPDGYTF. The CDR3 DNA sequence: TGTGCTAGTGGTTTGGTACGTGGGGATCCGGATGGCTACACCTTC. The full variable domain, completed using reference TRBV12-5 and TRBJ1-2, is DARVTQTPRHKVTEMGQEVTMRCQPILGHNTVFWYRQTMMQGLELLAYFRNRAPLDDSGMPKDRFSAEMPDATLATLKIQPSEPRDSAVYFCASGLVRGDPDGYTFGSGTRLTVV.

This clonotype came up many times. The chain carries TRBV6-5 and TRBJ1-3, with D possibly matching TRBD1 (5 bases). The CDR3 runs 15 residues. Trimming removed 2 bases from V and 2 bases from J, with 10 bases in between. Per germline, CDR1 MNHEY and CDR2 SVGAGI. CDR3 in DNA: TGTGCCAGCAGTTACGCAGGGCAGGCTGGAAACACCATATATTTT. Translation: CASSYAGQAGNTIYF.